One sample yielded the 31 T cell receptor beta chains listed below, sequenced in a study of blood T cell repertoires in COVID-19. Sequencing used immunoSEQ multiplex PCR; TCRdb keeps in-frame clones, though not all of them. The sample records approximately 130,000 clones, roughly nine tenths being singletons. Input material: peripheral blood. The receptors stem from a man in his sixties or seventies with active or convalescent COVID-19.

CDR3 sequence (DNA): TGTGCCAGCAGCAGTACTTTGGATACGCAGTATTTT. Translating it yields CASSSTLDTQYF. J is TRBJ2-3 and V is TRBV5-6; no clear D. The CDR3 is 12 residues long. The V gene lost 4 bases and the J gene lost 6 bases, with 9 bases spanning the gap. Germline assignment: CDR1 SGHDT and CDR2 YYEEEE.

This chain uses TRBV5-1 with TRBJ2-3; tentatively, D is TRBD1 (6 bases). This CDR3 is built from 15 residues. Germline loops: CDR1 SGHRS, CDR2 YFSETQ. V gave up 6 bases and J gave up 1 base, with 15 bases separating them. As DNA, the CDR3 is TGCGCCAGCACCATCACCGGGACACGCACAGATACGCAGTATTTT. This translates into CASTITGTRTDTQYF.

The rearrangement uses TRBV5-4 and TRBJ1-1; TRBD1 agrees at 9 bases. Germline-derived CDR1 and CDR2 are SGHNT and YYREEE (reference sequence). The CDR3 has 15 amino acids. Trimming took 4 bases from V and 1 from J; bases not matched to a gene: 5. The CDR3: CASSNQTGGNTEAFF. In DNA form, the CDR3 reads TGTGCCAGCAGCAACCAGACAGGGGGGAACACTGAAGCTTTCTTT. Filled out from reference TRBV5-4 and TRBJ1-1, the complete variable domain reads ETGVTQSPTHLIKTRGQQVTLRCSSQSGHNTVSWYQQALGQGPQFIFQYYREEENGRGNFPPRFSGLQFPNYSSELNVNALELDDSALYLCASSNQTGGNTEAFFGQGTRLTVV.

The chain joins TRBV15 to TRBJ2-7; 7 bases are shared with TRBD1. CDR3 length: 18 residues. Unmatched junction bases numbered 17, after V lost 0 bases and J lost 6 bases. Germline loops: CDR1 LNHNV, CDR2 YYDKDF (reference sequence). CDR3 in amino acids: CATSRDTFLDRLLPEQYF. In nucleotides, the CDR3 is TGTGCCACCAGCAGAGATACCTTTCTGGACAGGCTGCTCCCCGAGCAGTACTTC.

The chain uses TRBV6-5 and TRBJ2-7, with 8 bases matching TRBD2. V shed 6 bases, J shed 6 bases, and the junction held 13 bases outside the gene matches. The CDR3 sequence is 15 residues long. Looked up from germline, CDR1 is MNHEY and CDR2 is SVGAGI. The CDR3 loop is CASSRGGATGGEQYF. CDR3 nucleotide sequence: TGTGCCAGCAGCCGGGGGGGAGCGACCGGGGGCGAGCAGTACTTC.

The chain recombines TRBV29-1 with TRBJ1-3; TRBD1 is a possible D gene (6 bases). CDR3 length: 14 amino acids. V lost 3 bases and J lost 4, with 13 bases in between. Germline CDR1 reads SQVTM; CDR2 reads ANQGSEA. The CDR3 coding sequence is TGCAGCGTTGAGTCGCAGGGGCCAGGAAACACCATATATTTT. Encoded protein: CSVESQGPGNTIYF.

CDR3 coding DNA: TGTGCCAGCAGTGAACTAGGACAGGGGGCTGAAGCTTTCTTT. It specifies CASSELGQGAEAFF. The rearrangement uses TRBV6-1 and TRBJ1-1; 10 bases agree with TRBD1. The trim removed 2 bases at V and 6 bases at J, leaving 3 bases unmatched. Germline V gene lookup returns CDR1 MNHNS and CDR2 SASEGT. This CDR3 has 14 amino acids.

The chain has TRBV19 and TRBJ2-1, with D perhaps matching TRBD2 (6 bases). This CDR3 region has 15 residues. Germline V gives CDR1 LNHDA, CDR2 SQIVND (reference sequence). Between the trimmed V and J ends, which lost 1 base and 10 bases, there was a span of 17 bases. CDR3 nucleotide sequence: TGTGCCAGTAGTATAGTAGGGGCCCGGGGAGGCGAGCAGTTCTTC. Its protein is CASSIVGARGGEQFF.

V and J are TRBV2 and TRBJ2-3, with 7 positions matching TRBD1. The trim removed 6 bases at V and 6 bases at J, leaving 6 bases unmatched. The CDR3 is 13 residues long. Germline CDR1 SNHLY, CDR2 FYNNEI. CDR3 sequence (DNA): TGTGCCAGCAGATCAACAGGGGAGGATACGCAGTATTTT. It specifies CASRSTGEDTQYF.

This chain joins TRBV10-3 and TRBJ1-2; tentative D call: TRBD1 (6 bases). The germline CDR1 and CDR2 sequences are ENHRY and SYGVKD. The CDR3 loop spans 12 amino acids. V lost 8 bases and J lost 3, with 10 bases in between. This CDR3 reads CAISRQDYGYTF. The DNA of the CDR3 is TGTGCCATCTCGAGACAGGACTATGGCTACACCTTC.

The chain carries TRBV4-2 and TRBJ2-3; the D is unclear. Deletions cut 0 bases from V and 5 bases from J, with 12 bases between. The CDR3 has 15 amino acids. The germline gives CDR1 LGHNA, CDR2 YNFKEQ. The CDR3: CASSQDRQLLDTQYF. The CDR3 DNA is TGTGCCAGCAGCCAAGATCGCCAACTCTTAGATACGCAGTATTTT.

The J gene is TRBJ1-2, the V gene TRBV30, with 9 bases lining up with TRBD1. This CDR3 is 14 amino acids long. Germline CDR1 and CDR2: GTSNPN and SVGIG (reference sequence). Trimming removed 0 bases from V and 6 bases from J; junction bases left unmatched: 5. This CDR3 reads CAWSVTGQGHGYTF. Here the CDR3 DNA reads TGTGCCTGGAGTGTAACGGGACAGGGACATGGCTACACCTTC. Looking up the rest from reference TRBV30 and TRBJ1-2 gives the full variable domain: SQTIHQWPATLVQPVGSPLSLECTVEGTSNPNLYWYRQAAGRGLQLLFYSVGIGQISSEVPQNLSASRPQDRQFILSSKKLLLSDSGFYLCAWSVTGQGHGYTFGSGTRLTVV.

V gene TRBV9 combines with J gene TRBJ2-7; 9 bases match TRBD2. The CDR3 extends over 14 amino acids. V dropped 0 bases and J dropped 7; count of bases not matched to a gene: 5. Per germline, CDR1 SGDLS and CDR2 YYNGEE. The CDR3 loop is CASSVGLAAGEQYF. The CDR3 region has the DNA TGTGCCAGCAGCGTAGGACTAGCGGCGGGGGAGCAGTACTTC.

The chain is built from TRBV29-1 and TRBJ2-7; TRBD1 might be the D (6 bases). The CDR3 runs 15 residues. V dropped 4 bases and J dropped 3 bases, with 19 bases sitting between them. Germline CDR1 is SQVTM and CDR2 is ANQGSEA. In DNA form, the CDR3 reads TGCAGCGTTGTTGGGGGCAGTAGTATCTACTACGAGCAGTACTTC. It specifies CSVVGGSSIYYEQYF.

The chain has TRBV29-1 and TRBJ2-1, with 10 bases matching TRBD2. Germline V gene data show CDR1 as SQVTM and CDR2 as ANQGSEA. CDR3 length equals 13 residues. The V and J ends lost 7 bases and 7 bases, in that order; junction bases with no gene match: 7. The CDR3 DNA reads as TGCAGCGCCCCTAGCGGGAGATGGAATGAGCAGTTCTTC. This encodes CSAPSGRWNEQFF.

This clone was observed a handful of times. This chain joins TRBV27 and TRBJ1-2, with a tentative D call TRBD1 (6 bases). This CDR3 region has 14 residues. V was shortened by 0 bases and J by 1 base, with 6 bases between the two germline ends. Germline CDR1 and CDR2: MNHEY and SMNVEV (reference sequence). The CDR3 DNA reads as TGTGCCAGCAGTTTATCAGGGGGTAACTATGGCTACACCTTC. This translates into CASSLSGGNYGYTF.

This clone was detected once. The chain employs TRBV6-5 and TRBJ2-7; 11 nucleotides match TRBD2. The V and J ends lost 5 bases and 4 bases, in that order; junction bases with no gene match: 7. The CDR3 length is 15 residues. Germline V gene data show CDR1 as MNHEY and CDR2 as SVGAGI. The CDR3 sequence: CASSRKIAGGYEQYF. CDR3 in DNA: TGTGCCAGCAGTAGGAAAATAGCGGGAGGGTACGAGCAGTACTTC.

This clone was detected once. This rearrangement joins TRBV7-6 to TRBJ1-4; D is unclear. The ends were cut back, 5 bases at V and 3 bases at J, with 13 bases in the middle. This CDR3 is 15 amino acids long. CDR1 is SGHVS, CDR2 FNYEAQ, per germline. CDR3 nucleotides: TGTGCCAGCAGCCAACAGATTACATCTAATGAAAAACTGTTTTTT. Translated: CASSQQITSNEKLFF.

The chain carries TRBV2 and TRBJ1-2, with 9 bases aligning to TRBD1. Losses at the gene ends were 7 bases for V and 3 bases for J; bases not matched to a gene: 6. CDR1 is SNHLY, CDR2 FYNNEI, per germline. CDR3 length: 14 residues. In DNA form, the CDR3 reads TGTGCCAGCACCTTGGGACAGGGAGACTATGGCTACACCTTC. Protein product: CASTLGQGDYGYTF.

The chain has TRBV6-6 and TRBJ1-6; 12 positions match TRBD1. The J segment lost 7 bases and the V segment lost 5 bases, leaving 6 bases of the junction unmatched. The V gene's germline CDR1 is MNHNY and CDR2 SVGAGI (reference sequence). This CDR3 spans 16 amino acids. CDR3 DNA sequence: TGTGCCAGCAGTACTCGGGACAGGGGGCAGAATTCACCCCTCCACTTT. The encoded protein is CASSTRDRGQNSPLHF.

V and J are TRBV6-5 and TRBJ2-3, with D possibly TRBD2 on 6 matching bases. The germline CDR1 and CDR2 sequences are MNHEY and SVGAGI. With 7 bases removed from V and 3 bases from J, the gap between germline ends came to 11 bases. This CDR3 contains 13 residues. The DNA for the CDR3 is TGTGCCAGCACTCAAGGGACTACAGATACGCAGTATTTT. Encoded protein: CASTQGTTDTQYF.

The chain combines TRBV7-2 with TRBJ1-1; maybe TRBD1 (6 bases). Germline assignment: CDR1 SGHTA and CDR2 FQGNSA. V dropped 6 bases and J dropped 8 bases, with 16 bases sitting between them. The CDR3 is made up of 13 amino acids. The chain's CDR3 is CASRPYYREEAFF. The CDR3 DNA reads TGTGCCAGCAGGCCTTATTACAGGGAAGAAGCTTTCTTT.

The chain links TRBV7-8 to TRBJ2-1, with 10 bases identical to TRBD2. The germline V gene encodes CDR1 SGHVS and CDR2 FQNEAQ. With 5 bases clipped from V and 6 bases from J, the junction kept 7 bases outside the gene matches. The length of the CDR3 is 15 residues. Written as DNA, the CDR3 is TGTGCCAGCAGCCCTACTAGCGGGACGGCCAATGAGCAGTTCTTC. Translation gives CASSPTSGTANEQFF.

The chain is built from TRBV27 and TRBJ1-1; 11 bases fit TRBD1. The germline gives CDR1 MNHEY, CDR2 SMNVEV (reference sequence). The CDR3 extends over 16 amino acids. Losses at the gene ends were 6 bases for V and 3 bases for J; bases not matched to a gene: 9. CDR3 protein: CASRPGTGGGYTEAFF. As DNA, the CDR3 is TGTGCCAGCAGGCCGGGGACAGGGGGAGGGTACACTGAAGCTTTCTTT.

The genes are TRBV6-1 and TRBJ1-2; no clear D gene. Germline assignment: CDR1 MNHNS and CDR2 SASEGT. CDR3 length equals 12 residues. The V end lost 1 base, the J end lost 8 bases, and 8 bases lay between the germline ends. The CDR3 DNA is TGTGCCAGCAGTGAAGTTCCGTCGGGCTACACCTTC. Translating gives CASSEVPSGYTF.

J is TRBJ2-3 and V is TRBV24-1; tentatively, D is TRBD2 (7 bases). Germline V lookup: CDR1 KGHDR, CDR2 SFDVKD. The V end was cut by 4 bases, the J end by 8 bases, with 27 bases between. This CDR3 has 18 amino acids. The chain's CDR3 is CATSDSSPGGGEKGTQYF. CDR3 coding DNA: TGTGCCACCAGTGACTCCTCCCCTGGGGGGGGCGAAAAAGGTACGCAGTATTTT.

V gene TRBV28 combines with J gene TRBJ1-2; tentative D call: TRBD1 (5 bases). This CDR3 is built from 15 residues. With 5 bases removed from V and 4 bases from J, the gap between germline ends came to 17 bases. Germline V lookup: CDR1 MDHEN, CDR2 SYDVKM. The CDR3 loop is CASSPNPDSLYGYTF. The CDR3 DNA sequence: TGTGCCAGCAGTCCAAACCCAGACAGCCTCTATGGCTACACCTTC.

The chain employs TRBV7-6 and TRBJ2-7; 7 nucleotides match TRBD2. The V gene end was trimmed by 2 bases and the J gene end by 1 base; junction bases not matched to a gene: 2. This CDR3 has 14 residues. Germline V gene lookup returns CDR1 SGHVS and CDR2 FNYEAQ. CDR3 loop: CASSLLAESYEQYF. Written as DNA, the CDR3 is TGTGCCAGCAGCTTACTAGCGGAATCCTACGAGCAGTACTTC. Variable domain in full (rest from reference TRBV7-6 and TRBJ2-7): GAGVSQSPRYKVTKRGQDVALRCDPISGHVSLYWYRQALGQGPEFLTYFNYEAQQDKSGLPNDRFSAERPEGSISTLTIQRTEQRDSAMYRCASSLLAESYEQYFGPGTRLTVT.

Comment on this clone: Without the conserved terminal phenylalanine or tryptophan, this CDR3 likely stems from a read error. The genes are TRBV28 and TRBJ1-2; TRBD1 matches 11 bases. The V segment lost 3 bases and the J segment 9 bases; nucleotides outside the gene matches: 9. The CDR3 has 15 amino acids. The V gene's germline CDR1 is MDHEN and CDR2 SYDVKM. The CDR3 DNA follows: TGTGCCAGCAGTTTTGCAGGACAGGGGGCATGGAGCTACACCTCC. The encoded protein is CASSFAGQGAWSYTS.

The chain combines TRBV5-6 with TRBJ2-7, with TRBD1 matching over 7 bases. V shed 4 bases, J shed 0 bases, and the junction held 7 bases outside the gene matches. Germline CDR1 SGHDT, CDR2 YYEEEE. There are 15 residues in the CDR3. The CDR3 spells CASSQQGLSSYEQYF. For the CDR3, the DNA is TGTGCCAGCAGCCAACAGGGGCTCTCCTCCTACGAGCAGTACTTC. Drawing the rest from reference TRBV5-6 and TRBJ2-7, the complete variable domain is DAGVTQSPTHLIKTRGQQVTLRCSPKSGHDTVSWYQQALGQGPQFIFQYYEEEERQRGNFPDRFSGHQFPNYSSELNVNALLLGDSALYLCASSQQGLSSYEQYFGPGTRLTVT.

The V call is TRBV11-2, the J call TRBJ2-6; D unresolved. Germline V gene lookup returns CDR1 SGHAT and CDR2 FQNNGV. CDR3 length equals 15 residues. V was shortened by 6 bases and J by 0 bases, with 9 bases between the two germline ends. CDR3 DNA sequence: TGTGCCAGCAGTCCCTCCTACTCTGGGGCCAACGTCCTGACTTTC. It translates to CASSPSYSGANVLTF.